This T cell receptor (beta chain) was sequenced in a study of T cell responses to AZD1222 COVID-19 vaccine. Points from the study as a whole: Clonal diversity was possibly underestimated, and white British individuals and females predominated among donors. Researchers report vaccine-associated CD4 TCRs spanning spike, with dominance at 160-218 and 743-854. Two AZD1222 doses significantly raised spike-specific TCR breadth and depth over controls. Baseline seropositivity characterized only a handful of AZD1222 recipients.

The CDR3 is 14 amino acids. The germline CDR1 and CDR2 sequences are KGHSH and LQKENI. V dropped 3 bases and J dropped 2; count of bases not matched to a gene: 1. Comment on this clone: Antigen unknown.

The repertoire was sequenced with immunoSEQ multiplex PCR; TCRdb's copy has only in-frame clones and lacks some. There are about 150,000 clones in the sample; 86% occur only once, and approximately 5.1% lies in the top ten. The genes are TRBV18 and TRBJ2-7; 10 positions match TRBD2. The origin of this receptor is an adult in good health. The input for sequencing was peripheral blood, taken on day 0 of MenACWY control vaccination. CDR3 protein: CASSPTSGAYEQYV. CDR3 sequence (DNA): TGTGCCAGCTCACCCACTAGCGGGGCCTACGAGCAGTACGTC.